This T cell receptor beta chain was retrieved from a study of cytotoxic CD8 clonotypes in ibrutinib-treated CLL. The data were produced by immunoSEQ multiplex PCR, yet TCRdb's version contains in-frame clones alone and is incomplete. The sample holds over 200,000 clones, about four fifths seen once. This CDR3 is built from 17 residues. Trimming removed 4 bases from V and 2 bases from J; junction bases left unmatched: 8. Germline assignment: CDR1 SGDLS and CDR2 YYNGEE. This specimen was PBMCs, taken after 12 months of ibrutinib treatment. The genes are TRBV9 and TRBJ2-5, with 13 bases fitting TRBD2. This receptor was taken from a human donor with chronic lymphocytic leukemia. CDR3 in DNA: TGTGCCAGCAGCCCCTGGACTAGCGGGGGCCTTCAAGAGACCCAGTACTTC. It is translated as CASSPWTSGGLQETQYF.